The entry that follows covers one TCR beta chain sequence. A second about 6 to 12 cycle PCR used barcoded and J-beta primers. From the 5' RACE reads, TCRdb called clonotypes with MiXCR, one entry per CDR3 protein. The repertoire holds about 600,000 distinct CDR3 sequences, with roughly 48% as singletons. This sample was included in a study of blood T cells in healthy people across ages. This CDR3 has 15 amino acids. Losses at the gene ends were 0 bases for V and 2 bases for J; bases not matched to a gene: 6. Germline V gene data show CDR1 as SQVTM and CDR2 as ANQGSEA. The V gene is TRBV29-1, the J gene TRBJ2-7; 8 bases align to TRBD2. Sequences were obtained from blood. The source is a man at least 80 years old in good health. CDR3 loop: CSVEDLRGGTYEQYF. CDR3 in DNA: TGCAGCGTTGAAGATCTTCGGGGGGGAACCTACGAGCAGTACTTC.